One sample yielded the 27 T cell receptor beta chains listed below, sequenced in a study of technical replicates of blood from a handful of donors. TCRdb's table, derived via immunoSEQ multiplex PCR, lists solely in-frame clones and lacks some. Counted here are 84,000 or so clones, roughly 93% occurring once; the ten biggest clones make up roughly 0.25%. Sequencing was done on a sample of T cells isolated from PBMCs. Every receptor here comes from a human donor in good health.

J is TRBJ2-1 and V is TRBV2; 7 nucleotides match TRBD1. The CDR3 runs to 14 residues. Germline CDR1 is SNHLY and CDR2 is FYNNEI. V was pared by 6 bases and J by 4 bases, with 6 bases of the junction left unmatched. The CDR3 nucleotides read TGTGCCAGCAGCCCAGGGGGTCTGTACAATGAGCAGTTCTTC. Amino acids: CASSPGGLYNEQFF.

The V gene is TRBV5-1, the J gene TRBJ1-4, with a tentative D call TRBD1 (5 bases). The V end lost 2 bases, the J end lost 8 bases, and 10 bases lay between the germline ends. This CDR3 is built from 13 residues. Germline values: CDR1 SGHRS, CDR2 YFSETQ. The DNA for the CDR3 is TGCGCCAGCAGCTTTGAACAGGAGGAAAAACTGTTTTTT. As protein: CASSFEQEEKLFF.

This rearrangement joins TRBV5-1 to TRBJ1-3; possibly TRBD1 for D (6 bases). V lost 5 bases to trimming and J lost 5 bases, with 35 bases between them. The CDR3 covers 21 residues. Germline CDR1 reads SGHRS; CDR2 reads YFSETQ. This CDR3 reads CASRPLGGDTKGFFDRNTIYF. Written as DNA, the CDR3 is TGCGCCAGCAGACCCCTCGGGGGGGACACAAAGGGGTTTTTCGATCGAAACACCATATATTTT.

The chain is built from TRBV2 and TRBJ2-7; D is possibly TRBD2 (5 bases). V dropped 3 bases and J dropped 1 base, with 25 bases sitting between them. Germline values: CDR1 SNHLY, CDR2 FYNNEI. CDR3 size: 19 residues. CDR3 sequence (DNA): TGTGCCAGCAGTGATCGGGGAAGTTTCGTTCCGTTCAGTTCCTACGAGCAGTACTTC. Its protein product is CASSDRGSFVPFSSYEQYF.

The chain is built from TRBV12-5 and TRBJ2-1; 8 bases align to TRBD1. The CDR3 spans 17 residues. V gave up 1 base and J gave up 6 bases; unmatched junction bases: 11. Germline V lookup: CDR1 LGHNT, CDR2 FRNRAP. The CDR3: CASGLEKTGDPANEQFF. The DNA of the CDR3 is TGTGCTAGTGGTTTGGAGAAGACAGGGGACCCTGCCAATGAGCAGTTCTTC.

The chain uses TRBV28 and TRBJ1-5; D is unresolved. CDR1 MDHEN and CDR2 SYDVKM come from the germline V gene. Trimming cost V 1 base and J 1 base, with 8 bases left between them. This CDR3 comprises 15 residues. The CDR3 bases are TGTGCCAGCAGTTTATTTCCCCAGAGCAATCAGCCCCAGCATTTT. This translates into CASSLFPQSNQPQHF.

The CDR3 sequence is CASSYIAGAADNEQFF. The DNA of the CDR3 is TGTGCCAGCAGTTACATAGCGGGAGCAGCTGACAATGAGCAGTTCTTC. The chain links TRBV6-6 to TRBJ2-1, with 9 bases lining up with TRBD2. Losses at the gene ends were 2 bases for V and 5 bases for J; bases not matched to a gene: 7. This CDR3 is built from 16 residues. Germline V CDR1 and CDR2: MNHNY, SVGAGI (reference sequence).

The chain carries TRBV7-6 and TRBJ2-7; 7 bases align to TRBD1. CDR1 and CDR2 (germline): SGHVS, FNYEAQ. V lost 5 bases, J lost 2 bases, and 3 bases stayed unmatched. The CDR3 has 13 amino acids. CDR3 residues: CASSPGGPYEQYF. As DNA, the CDR3 is TGTGCCAGCAGCCCAGGGGGACCCTACGAGCAGTACTTC.

The chain links TRBV9 to TRBJ2-3, with D maybe TRBD2 (6 bases). The length of the CDR3 is 17 residues. Trimming left V 1 base short and J 5 bases short, with 20 bases between. Germline V gene sequence: CDR1 SGDLS, CDR2 YYNGEE. CDR3 residues: CASSVYAASARLDTQYF. The CDR3 DNA is TGTGCCAGCAGCGTATACGCGGCTAGCGCTCGACTAGATACGCAGTATTTT. Supplemented by reference TRBV9 and TRBJ2-3, the full variable domain reads DSGVTQTPKHLITATGQRVTLRCSPRSGDLSVYWYQQSLDQGLQFLIQYYNGEERAKGNILERFSAQQFPDLHSELNLSSLELGDSALYFCASSVYAASARLDTQYFGPGTRLTVL.

This clone was observed once. This sequence joins TRBV5-4 and TRBJ2-1; 13 bases are a match to TRBD2. V shed 3 bases and J 9 bases; nucleotides not matched to a gene: 18. The CDR3 contains 19 residues. The germline gives CDR1 SGHNT, CDR2 YYREEE (reference sequence). CDR3: CASSSLLITSGGAVPEQFF. As DNA, the CDR3 is TGTGCCAGCAGCTCCCTTTTAATAACTAGCGGGGGGGCGGTGCCTGAGCAGTTCTTC.

The CDR3: CAIREGGGSTEAFF. The DNA for the CDR3 is TGTGCCATCAGGGAAGGGGGGGGAAGCACTGAAGCTTTCTTT. The chain couples TRBV10-3 to TRBJ1-1; weak D call: TRBD1 (6 bases). V shed 6 bases and J shed 4 bases, with 15 bases lying between them. From germline, CDR1 is ENHRY and CDR2 SYGVKD. The CDR3 is 14 residues long.

J is TRBJ2-7 and V is TRBV7-2; D is unresolved. The CDR3 covers 13 residues. CDR1 is SGHTA and CDR2 is FQGNSA in the germline V gene. Between the trimmed V and J ends, which lost 5 bases and 0 bases, there was a span of 8 bases. The CDR3 sequence: CASSVSVSYEQYF. CDR3 coding DNA: TGTGCCAGCAGCGTTAGTGTCTCCTACGAGCAGTACTTC.

The chain carries TRBV11-3 and TRBJ2-3; D not resolved. The CDR3 covers 14 residues. Germline CDR1 and CDR2: SGHNT and YENEEA. Trimming left V 4 bases short and J 5 bases short, with 13 bases between. The CDR3 coding sequence is TGTGCCAGCAGCTCCTCACTTCGGAGAGATACGCAGTATTTT. Protein: CASSSSLRRDTQYF.

The chain carries TRBV11-2 and TRBJ2-3, with TRBD1 identical over 9 bases. This CDR3 has 16 amino acids. The junction had 6 bases not matched to a gene; V was cut back by 2 bases and J by 3 bases. Per germline, CDR1 SGHAT and CDR2 FQNNGV. CDR3 amino acids: CASSLFPGTGTDTQYF. The CDR3 DNA sequence: TGTGCCAGCAGCTTATTCCCCGGGACAGGGACAGATACGCAGTATTTT. The whole variable domain, remainder taken from reference TRBV11-2 and TRBJ2-3, is EAGVAQSPRYKIIEKRQSVAFWCNPISGHATLYWYQQILGQGPKLLIQFQNNGVVDDSQLPKDRFSAERLKGVDSTLKIQPAKLEDSAVYLCASSLFPGTGTDTQYFGPGTRLTVL.

The chain has TRBV6-4 and TRBJ2-1; D is unclear. V was pared by 5 bases and J by 8 bases, with 19 bases between. This CDR3 contains 15 residues. The germline gives CDR1 MRHNA, CDR2 SNTAGT. The CDR3 loop reads CASSPGPEWSDEQFF. DNA for the CDR3: TGTGCCAGCAGTCCTGGCCCCGAGTGGAGCGATGAGCAGTTCTTC.

This chain joins TRBV7-9 and TRBJ1-2; possibly TRBD1 for D (5 bases). Between the trimmed V and J ends, which lost 4 bases and 3 bases, there was a span of 21 bases. From germline, CDR1 is SEHNR and CDR2 FQNEAQ (reference sequence). CDR3 size: 17 residues. For the CDR3, the DNA is TGTGCCAGCAGCTCCAGAAGTATCTTAGGGGCCGACTATGGCTACACCTTC. It specifies CASSSRSILGADYGYTF.

This chain links TRBV5-8 with TRBJ1-2, with 7 bases lining up with TRBD1. V lost 0 bases, J lost 1 base, and 0 bases stayed unmatched. This CDR3 has 14 residues. From germline, CDR1 is SGHTS and CDR2 YDEGEE. The CDR3 region has the DNA TGTGCCAGCAGCTTGGGGGACAGTAACTATGGCTACACCTTC. It specifies CASSLGDSNYGYTF.

The rearrangement uses TRBV5-1 and TRBJ2-2; a possible D gene is TRBD2 (7 bases). CDR3 length equals 18 residues. The germline V and J ends were trimmed by 0 bases and 4 bases, with 19 bases remaining between them. Germline lookup yields CDR1 SGHRS and CDR2 YFSETQ. The CDR3 DNA is TGCGCCAGCAGCTTGGCCGGGGTGAGCGGGACACGCACCGGGGAGCTGTTTTTT. Its translation: CASSLAGVSGTRTGELFF.

The rearrangement uses TRBV2 and TRBJ2-7, with D maybe TRBD1 (6 bases). Trimming removed 2 bases from V and 3 bases from J, with 17 bases in between. Germline CDR1 is SNHLY and CDR2 is FYNNEI. The CDR3 contains 16 residues. CDR3 coding DNA: TGTGCCAGCAGTGAACGATCTGGCCTAGGGGGCTACGAGCAGTACTTC. Translating it yields CASSERSGLGGYEQYF.

This sequence joins TRBV7-9 and TRBJ2-1; 8 bases align to TRBD1. This CDR3 is built from 17 residues. Germline trimming cut 2 bases from V and 1 base from J; bases unmatched to any gene: 7. Germline V gives CDR1 SEHNR, CDR2 FQNEAQ (reference sequence). DNA of the CDR3: TGTGCCAGCAGCTTAAGGAAGACAGGGGAATCCTACAATGAGCAGTTCTTC. Protein: CASSLRKTGESYNEQFF.

This rearrangement joins TRBV5-1 to TRBJ2-3, with D tentatively TRBD2 (5 bases). V lost 3 bases and J 4 bases, leaving 12 bases between the germline ends. This CDR3 is built from 14 residues. Looked up from germline, CDR1 is SGHRS and CDR2 is YFSETQ. For the CDR3, the DNA is TGCGCCAGCAGCTGGGGTCCCGGGGCAGATACGCAGTATTTT. This translates into CASSWGPGADTQYF.

The sample holds one count of this clone. The chain recombines TRBV7-2 with TRBJ2-7; a possible D gene is TRBD2 (5 bases). The length of the CDR3 is 15 residues. Germline V gene sequence: CDR1 SGHTA, CDR2 FQGNSA. Trimming took 2 bases from V and 1 from J, leaving 12 bases between them. This CDR3 is CASSLPDSFSYEQYF. Here the CDR3 DNA reads TGTGCCAGCAGCTTACCGGACTCGTTTTCCTACGAGCAGTACTTC. Supplemented by reference TRBV7-2 and TRBJ2-7, the full variable domain reads GAGVSQSPSNKVTEKGKDVELRCDPISGHTALYWYRQSLGQGLEFLIYFQGNSAPDKSGLPSDRFSAERTGGSVSTLTIQRTQQEDSAVYLCASSLPDSFSYEQYFGPGTRLTVT.

The V call is TRBV29-1, the J call TRBJ1-4; D perhaps matches TRBD1 (5 bases). Germline-derived CDR1 and CDR2 are SQVTM and ANQGSEA. This CDR3 has 14 residues. The V gene lost 7 bases and the J gene lost 0 bases, with 12 bases spanning the gap. Here the CDR3 reads CSALDSTTNEKLFF. Here the CDR3 DNA reads TGCAGCGCCCTCGACAGTACAACTAATGAAAAACTGTTTTTT.

The chain combines TRBV29-1 with TRBJ2-5; D possibly corresponds to TRBD1 (6 bases). V lost 4 bases, J lost 4 bases, and 13 bases lay in between. Germline CDR1 SQVTM, CDR2 ANQGSEA. The CDR3 is made up of 13 amino acids. This CDR3 reads CSVAGTLRETQYF. In nucleotides, the CDR3 is TGCAGCGTTGCCGGGACATTGAGAGAGACCCAGTACTTC.

The rearrangement joins TRBV4-1 to TRBJ2-5; TRBD1 is a possible D gene (5 bases). The germline V gene has CDR1 MGHRA and CDR2 YSYEKL. The CDR3 runs to 15 residues. V was clipped by 4 bases and J by 1 base, with 13 bases between them. The CDR3 nucleotides read TGCGCCAGCAGCCCACTGTCAGGGATCCAAGAGACCCAGTACTTC. Encoded protein: CASSPLSGIQETQYF.

This rearrangement joins TRBV19 to TRBJ1-1; possibly TRBD1 for D (5 bases). From germline, CDR1 is LNHDA and CDR2 SQIVND (reference sequence). V was trimmed by 1 base and J by 4 bases, leaving 10 bases between them. This CDR3 region has 14 residues. The CDR3 DNA reads as TGTGCCAGTAGTATAGTTTCGGGGGGCACTGAAGCTTTCTTT. Translation gives CASSIVSGGTEAFF.

This sequence joins TRBV2 and TRBJ2-1; tentatively, D is TRBD2 (5 bases). The CDR3 sequence is 14 residues long. The germline CDR1 and CDR2 sequences are SNHLY and FYNNEI. V lost 9 bases, J lost 5 bases, and 17 bases lay in between. For the CDR3, the DNA is TGTGCCAGTAAGCCTAGCACTACAAACAATGAGCAGTTCTTC. This encodes CASKPSTTNNEQFF. Based on the CDR3 plus reference TRBV2 and TRBJ2-1, the full variable domain is EPEVTQTPSHQVTQMGQEVILRCVPISNHLYFYWYRQILGQKVEFLVSFYNNEISEKSEIFDDQFSVERPDGSNFTLKIRSTKLEDSAMYFCASKPSTTNNEQFFGPGTRLTVL.